Below are 20 T cell receptor beta chains sequenced from a single sample in a study of blood T cells in healthy people across ages. PCR was performed a second time for about 6 to 11 cycles using a sample-barcoded 5' primer and a J-beta primer mix. TCRdb called the 5' RACE reads again in MiXCR, with one record for every CDR3 protein. The data hold approximately 490,000 distinct CDR3 sequences, with approximately 25% observed a single time. These data were also filed under a second study, of T cells of mothers and their children.

The sequenced material came from blood. The source is a boy under 18 in good health.

This clonotype was seen only a few times. The rearrangement uses TRBV6-4 and TRBJ2-5; 12 bases are shared with TRBD1. With 5 bases clipped from V and 4 bases from J, the junction kept 5 bases outside the gene matches. This CDR3 spans 15 amino acids. The germline gives CDR1 MRHNA, CDR2 SNTAGT. CDR3 DNA sequence: TGTGCCAGCAGTCCGGGACAGGGGGCCCCAGAGACCCAGTACTTC. Its translation is CASSPGQGAPETQYF.

This chain links TRBV9 with TRBJ2-1; 10 bases are shared with TRBD1. The CDR3 has 15 amino acids. Germline trimming cut 3 bases from V and 4 bases from J; bases unmatched to any gene: 4. Germline values: CDR1 SGDLS, CDR2 YYNGEE. The CDR3 DNA sequence: TGTGCCAGCAGCGCGACAGGGGGCTTTTACAATGAGCAGTTCTTC. This codes for CASSATGGFYNEQFF.

This chain links TRBV7-2 with TRBJ2-7; D uncertain. This CDR3 is built from 14 residues. Trimming pared 6 bases from V and 0 bases from J, leaving 12 bases between. Germline V gene data show CDR1 as SGHTA and CDR2 as FQGNSA. The CDR3 sequence is CASRSTAFSYEQYF. The CDR3 bases are TGTGCCAGCAGGTCGACGGCCTTCTCCTACGAGCAGTACTTC.

V usage is TRBV7-6 and J usage is TRBJ2-1; 9 bases match TRBD1. Gene TRBJ2-5 matches the end of the DNA better, so the J call may be wrong. This CDR3 spans 16 amino acids. Germline loops: CDR1 SGHVS, CDR2 FNYEAQ. CDR3 amino acids: CASSLAPGQGIETQYF. CDR3 DNA: TGTGCCAGCAGCTTAGCACCGGGACAGGGTATAGAGACCCAGTACTTC.

V gene TRBV7-6 combines with J gene TRBJ2-7, with D perhaps assigned TRBD1 or TRBD2 (5 bases each). This CDR3 is built from 15 residues. CDR1 and CDR2 from the germline V gene are SGHVS and FNYEAQ. V lost 1 base and J lost 3, with 13 bases in between. In DNA, the CDR3 is TGTGCCAGCAGCTTAGGTGAGGGGAAAAACTACGAGCAGTACTTC. Translation: CASSLGEGKNYEQYF.

This chain joins TRBV11-2 and TRBJ2-5; 8 bases are shared with TRBD1. Trimming at V came to 6 bases and at J to 5 bases, leaving 14 bases not matched to a gene. Germline V lookup: CDR1 SGHAT, CDR2 FQNNGV. The CDR3 spans 16 residues. In DNA, the CDR3 is TGTGCCAGCAGTCGACAGGGGATCACCAACGGGGAGACCCAGTACTTC. Its translation: CASSRQGITNGETQYF.

The chain employs TRBV29-1 and TRBJ2-3, with 10 bases lining up with TRBD1. Germline-derived CDR1 and CDR2 are SQVTM and ANQGSEA. The V and J ends lost 3 bases and 5 bases, in that order; junction bases with no gene match: 5. The CDR3 runs to 14 residues. In DNA form, the CDR3 reads TGCAGCGTTGACGGACAGGGGGTTAGAGATACGCAGTATTTT. As protein: CSVDGQGVRDTQYF.

CDR3 sequence (DNA): TGCAGCGTCCGACAGGGGAGCGGCTACGAGCAGTACTTC. It specifies CSVRQGSGYEQYF. The rearrangement links TRBV29-1 to TRBJ2-7; the match to TRBD1 covers 8 bases. Germline V gene data show CDR1 as SQVTM and CDR2 as ANQGSEA. CDR3 length: 13 amino acids. V trimming: 6 bases; J trimming: 3 bases; junction bases outside the gene matches: 7.

The chain uses TRBV7-6 and TRBJ2-5; D perhaps matches TRBD2 (6 bases). Germline V gene lookup returns CDR1 SGHVS and CDR2 FNYEAQ. This CDR3 spans 15 amino acids. V lost 5 bases and J 5 bases, leaving 18 bases between the germline ends. The CDR3 DNA follows: TGTGCCAGCAGCCTCCGACTAGGGAAGCGTGAGACCCAGTACTTC. This codes for CASSLRLGKRETQYF.

The rearrangement uses TRBV5-1 and TRBJ2-1; D unclear. V was trimmed by 0 bases and J by 9 bases, leaving 19 bases between them. The CDR3 sequence is 16 residues long. The V gene's germline CDR1 is SGHRS and CDR2 YFSETQ. CDR3 sequence (DNA): TGCGCCAGCAGCTTGGGAGGTCGGCTTTTGGCGGTTGAGCAGTTCTTC. This encodes CASSLGGRLLAVEQFF.

The chain employs TRBV12-3 or TRBV12-4 and TRBJ2-4; 7 bases align to TRBD1. The CDR3 runs 13 residues. The ends lost 2 bases at V and 14 bases at J; junction bases unmatched: 9. The CDR3, as DNA: TGTGCCAGCAGTTTAAGAGGGGGCGATTTCGAGTACTTC. Encoded protein: CASSLRGGDFEYF.

V usage is TRBV27 and J usage is TRBJ2-5, with 8 bases identical to TRBD1. The J call may be faulty, since TRBJ2-7 better matches the DNA end. The CDR3 extends over 14 amino acids. Per the germline V gene, CDR1 is MNHEY and CDR2 is SMNVEV (reference sequence). This CDR3 reads CASSRTGRAYEQYF. The DNA of the CDR3 is TGTGCCAGCAGTCGGACAGGGCGAGCCTACGAGCAGTACTTC.

The table lists this clonotype with a few counts. The chain uses TRBV6-2 or TRBV6-3 and TRBJ2-1, with D possibly being TRBD1 or TRBD2 (5 bases each). With 6 bases removed from V and 4 bases from J, the gap between germline ends came to 22 bases. The CDR3 sequence is 17 residues long. The germline gives CDR1 MNHEY, CDR2 SVGEGT. CDR3: CASSETPSGRVYNEQFF. CDR3 bases: TGTGCCAGCAGCGAAACCCCCTCGGGACGGGTGTACAATGAGCAGTTCTTC.

This clonotype was detected ten times or more. V is TRBV25-1 and J is TRBJ2-2; D might be TRBD1 (5 bases). CDR1 is MGHDK, CDR2 SYGVNS, per germline. V lost 7 bases and J lost 1, with 16 bases in between. This CDR3 has 16 residues. Written as DNA, the CDR3 is TGTGCCAGCAAAATGGCGACAGACGGGAACACCGGGGAGCTGTTTTTT. This translates into CASKMATDGNTGELFF.

V is TRBV7-6 and J is TRBJ2-5, with D tentatively TRBD1 or TRBD2 (5 bases each). CDR1 is SGHVS and CDR2 is FNYEAQ in the germline V gene. The CDR3 is made up of 15 amino acids. V dropped 4 bases and J dropped 4 bases, with 16 bases sitting between them. The chain's CDR3 is CASSSEGLVAETQYF. Written as DNA, the CDR3 is TGTGCCAGCAGCTCCGAGGGGTTGGTGGCAGAGACCCAGTACTTC.

The chain employs TRBV10-3 and TRBJ2-3; 7 bases match TRBD1. The germline V gene encodes CDR1 ENHRY and CDR2 SYGVKD. CDR3 length: 15 residues. The V and J ends lost 6 bases and 0 bases, in that order; junction bases with no gene match: 6. This chain's CDR3 is CAIRTGLTSTDTQYF. The CDR3 bases are TGTGCCATCAGGACAGGGTTAACTAGCACAGATACGCAGTATTTT.

V usage is TRBV20-1 and J usage is TRBJ2-1, with TRBD2 as a possible D gene (5 bases). The end of the DNA is better explained by TRBJ2-7, so the J call may be wrong. This CDR3 is 16 amino acids long. Germline CDR1 DFQATT, CDR2 SNEGSKA (reference sequence). CDR3 sequence reads: CSASTPQSAGVYEQYF. DNA for the CDR3: TGCAGTGCTTCAACCCCCCAGAGTGCCGGGGTTTACGAGCAGTACTTC.

CDR3 sequence reads: CASSSHGGEQYF. The CDR3 nucleotides read TGTGCCAGCAGCTCCCACGGGGGCGAGCAGTACTTC. This chain links TRBV12-3 or TRBV12-4 with TRBJ2-7; maybe TRBD2 (6 bases). CDR3 length equals 12 residues. The ends were cut back, 6 bases at V and 6 bases at J, with 12 bases in the middle.

The chain recombines TRBV11-1 with TRBJ2-5; D not certain. V gave up 5 bases and J gave up 0 bases, with 28 bases separating them. CDR1 is SGHAT and CDR2 is FQDESV in the germline V gene (reference sequence). This CDR3 is 20 amino acids long. CDR3 protein: CASSHPGTPGLRTYQETQYF. In nucleotides, the CDR3 is TGTGCCAGCAGCCATCCCGGCACCCCTGGTTTGCGGACCTACCAAGAGACCCAGTACTTC.

Concerning this clonotype: One end of the junction does not line up with germline, which may come from a read error. The V call is TRBV29-1, the J call TRBJ2-4; TRBD1 might be the D (5 bases). This CDR3 spans 15 amino acids. Germline lookup yields CDR1 SQVTM and CDR2 ANQGSEA. The CDR3 reads CGVVGQQLAKNIQYF. The CDR3 DNA reads TGCGGCGTCGTGGGGCAGCAACTAGCCAAAAACATTCAGTACTTC.